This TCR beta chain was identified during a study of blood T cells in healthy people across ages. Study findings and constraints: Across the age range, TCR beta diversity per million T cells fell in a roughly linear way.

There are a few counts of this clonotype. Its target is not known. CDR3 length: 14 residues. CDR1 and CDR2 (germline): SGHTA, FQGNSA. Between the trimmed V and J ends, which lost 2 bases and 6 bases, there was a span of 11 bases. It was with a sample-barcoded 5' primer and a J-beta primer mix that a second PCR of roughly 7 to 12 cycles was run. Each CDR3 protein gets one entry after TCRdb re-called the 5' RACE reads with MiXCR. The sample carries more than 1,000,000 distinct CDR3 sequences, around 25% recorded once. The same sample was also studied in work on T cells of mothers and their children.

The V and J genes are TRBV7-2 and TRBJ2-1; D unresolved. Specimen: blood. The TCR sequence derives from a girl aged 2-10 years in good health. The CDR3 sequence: CASSLSWTANEQFF. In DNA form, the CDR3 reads TGTGCCAGCAGCTTATCGTGGACGGCCAATGAGCAGTTCTTC.